What follows is one TCR beta chain and its context. This table comes from immunoSEQ multiplex PCR, and its TCRdb copy is limited to in-frame clones, with some not included. The table has approximately 140,000 clones, roughly 90% seen once. These data are taken from a study of blood T cell repertoires in COVID-19. CDR3 length: 14 residues. V was cut by 0 bases and J by 3 bases, with 9 bases left in between. Germline CDR1 SGHNT, CDR2 YYREEE (reference sequence). The rearrangement uses TRBV5-4 and TRBJ1-1; D is ambiguous. This TCR was sampled from a woman aged 25 to 39 with acute COVID-19. Sequencing input: PBMCs or T cells enriched from blood (not recorded which). The CDR3 loop is CASSLGQADTEAFF. The CDR3 nucleotides are TGTGCCAGCAGCTTGGGGCAGGCCGACACTGAAGCTTTCTTT. Variable domain in full (rest from reference TRBV5-4 and TRBJ1-1): ETGVTQSPTHLIKTRGQQVTLRCSSQSGHNTVSWYQQALGQGPQFIFQYYREEENGRGNFPPRFSGLQFPNYSSELNVNALELDDSALYLCASSLGQADTEAFFGQGTRLTVV.